The 32 T cell receptor beta chains presented below share a single source sample, sequenced in a study of blood T cell repertoires in COVID-19. TCRdb keeps only in-frame clones here, not all; method: immunoSEQ multiplex PCR. The sample contains roughly 130,000 clones, approximately 80% of which appear only once. Sequenced sample: peripheral blood. The receptors were sampled from a man between 65 and 80 years old with acute or convalescent COVID-19.

The V gene is TRBV6-6, the J gene TRBJ2-1; TRBD1 aligns across 9 bases. With V trimmed by 7 bases and J by 3 bases, 4 bases remained unmatched. The germline CDR1 and CDR2 sequences are MNHNY and SVGAGI (reference sequence). The CDR3 spans 14 residues. CDR3 sequence reads: CASTRTGDYNEQFF. In DNA form, the CDR3 reads TGTGCCAGCACTCGGACAGGGGACTACAATGAGCAGTTCTTC.

This chain joins TRBV7-3 and TRBJ1-1; TRBD1 matches at 8 bases. Germline V gene lookup returns CDR1 SGHTA and CDR2 FQGTGA. This CDR3 is 14 amino acids long. The trim removed 4 bases at V and 3 bases at J, leaving 4 bases unmatched. For the CDR3, the DNA is TGTGCCAGCAGCTACGGACAGGGCGACACTGAAGCTTTCTTT. Translated, it gives CASSYGQGDTEAFF.

This clone was detected ten times or more. This chain connects TRBV5-6 to TRBJ1-4; D gene ambiguous. There are 13 residues in the CDR3. The germline gives CDR1 SGHDT, CDR2 YYEEEE. Trimming cost V 4 bases and J 8 bases, with 12 bases left between them. CDR3 protein: CASSLILEEKLFF. The DNA of the CDR3 is TGTGCCAGCAGCCTTATCCTGGAGGAAAAACTGTTTTTT.

The J gene is TRBJ2-3, the V gene TRBV19; 9 bases are shared with TRBD2. The CDR3 is 15 amino acids. CDR1 LNHDA and CDR2 SQIVND come from the germline V gene (reference sequence). J was trimmed by 4 bases and V by 5 bases; bases with no gene match: 7. The CDR3 loop is CASSARQREADTQYF. The CDR3 DNA reads TGTGCCAGTAGTGCCAGACAGCGGGAGGCAGATACGCAGTATTTT.

This chain joins TRBV6-6 and TRBJ1-5, with 9 bases that match TRBD1. This CDR3 contains 14 residues. Germline V lookup: CDR1 MNHNY, CDR2 SVGAGI (reference sequence). The trim removed 7 bases at V and 7 bases at J, leaving 8 bases unmatched. DNA for the CDR3: TGTGCCAGCAACAAACAGGGGGCAGGACAGCCCCAGCATTTT. Protein: CASNKQGAGQPQHF.

CDR3 loop: CASSTGQENTEAFF. CDR3 in DNA: TGCGCCAGCAGCACGGGACAGGAGAACACTGAAGCTTTCTTT. The chain combines TRBV5-1 with TRBJ1-1, with TRBD1 identical over 8 bases. Trimming took 4 bases from V and 1 from J; bases not matched to a gene: 3. The CDR3 is 14 amino acids. Germline assignment: CDR1 SGHRS and CDR2 YFSETQ.

V usage is TRBV6-1 and J usage is TRBJ2-5; D perhaps matches TRBD2 (5 bases). V shed 3 bases and J shed 4 bases, with 18 bases lying between them. Germline V lookup: CDR1 MNHNS, CDR2 SASEGT. The CDR3 spans 16 residues. DNA for the CDR3: TGTGCCAGCAGTGATCGGGGAGTCCACGGCAGAGAGACCCAGTACTTC. It translates to CASSDRGVHGRETQYF.

The chain uses TRBV14 and TRBJ2-7; 9 nucleotides align to TRBD1. The V and J ends lost 4 bases and 5 bases, in that order; junction bases with no gene match: 6. The length of the CDR3 is 14 residues. From germline, CDR1 is SGHDN and CDR2 FVKESK. CDR3 in amino acids: CASSRWTGVDEQYF. The CDR3 DNA reads TGTGCCAGCAGCCGCTGGACAGGGGTCGACGAGCAGTACTTC.

The rearrangement links TRBV5-1 to TRBJ1-1; D unresolved. The germline CDR1 and CDR2 sequences are SGHRS and YFSETQ. V was pared by 0 bases and J by 1 base, with 7 bases between. The CDR3 covers 14 residues. The CDR3 nucleotides are TGCGCCAGCAGCTTGGATCGGGAGAACACTGAAGCTTTCTTT. Translated: CASSLDRENTEAFF.

The chain is built from TRBV2 and TRBJ2-5; D possibly corresponds to TRBD1 (6 bases). The CDR3 has 13 residues. Germline V CDR1 and CDR2: SNHLY, FYNNEI. For the CDR3, the DNA is TGTGCTTCCCTAGGCGGGCAGGGGGAGACCCAGTACTTC. Encoded protein: CASLGGQGETQYF. Based on the CDR3 plus reference TRBV2 and TRBJ2-5, the full variable domain is EPEVTQTPSHQVTQMGQEVILRCVPISNHLYFYWYRQILGQKVEFLVSFYNNEISEKSEIFDDQFSVERPDGSNFTLKIRSTKLEDSAMYFCASLGGQGETQYFGPGTRLLVL.

The chain couples TRBV5-4 to TRBJ1-5, with D hard to call. This CDR3 spans 14 amino acids. The V end lost 2 bases, the J end lost 7 bases, and 13 bases lay between the germline ends. CDR1 is SGHNT and CDR2 is YYREEE in the germline V gene (reference sequence). The CDR3 sequence: CASSFGGVGQPQHF. The CDR3 DNA reads TGTGCCAGCAGCTTTGGCGGGGTGGGGCAGCCCCAGCATTTT.

This clone was observed a single time. The chain combines TRBV30 with TRBJ1-1; no reliable D call. The CDR3 is made up of 13 amino acids. Germline assignment: CDR1 GTSNPN and CDR2 SVGIG (reference sequence). Between the trimmed V and J ends, which lost 2 bases and 6 bases, there was a span of 13 bases. CDR3 bases: TGTGCCTGGAGTTTCACAGAACCCCCTGAAGCTTTCTTT. As protein: CAWSFTEPPEAFF.

This clone was seen a few times. The sample has other DNA sequences that encode this CDR3 too. The rearrangement joins TRBV5-1 to TRBJ2-1; 10 nucleotides align to TRBD2. Unmatched junction bases numbered 2, after V lost 0 bases and J lost 5 bases. CDR3 length equals 15 residues. Per germline, CDR1 SGHRS and CDR2 YFSETQ. The CDR3 sequence: CASSLVLAGNNEQFF. DNA of the CDR3: TGCGCCAGCAGCTTGGTACTAGCGGGAAACAATGAGCAGTTCTTC. Full variable domain (outside the CDR3, taken from reference TRBV5-1 and TRBJ2-1): KAGVTQTPRYLIKTRGQQVTLSCSPISGHRSVSWYQQTPGQGLQFLFEYFSETQRNKGNFPGRFSGRQFSNSRSEMNVSTLELGDSALYLCASSLVLAGNNEQFFGPGTRLTVL.

This clone was detected ten times or more. The gene calls are TRBV7-9 and TRBJ1-1, with D uncertain. Looked up from germline, CDR1 is SEHNR and CDR2 is FQNEAQ (reference sequence). CDR3 size: 12 residues. V was shortened by 8 bases and J by 6 bases, with 13 bases between the two germline ends. The CDR3 DNA reads TGTGCCAGCTTCGGAGGGCGCGCTGAAGCTTTCTTT. Protein: CASFGGRAEAFF.

J is TRBJ2-5 and V is TRBV10-1; perhaps TRBD2 as D (5 bases). Trimming removed 0 bases from V and 1 base from J, with 6 bases in between. Germline V gives CDR1 WNHNN, CDR2 SYGVQD (reference sequence). CDR3 length: 14 amino acids. CDR3 bases: TGCGCCAGCAGTGAGTCGGGGAGCCAAGAGACCCAGTACTTC. It is translated as CASSESGSQETQYF.

The rearrangement joins TRBV19 to TRBJ1-1; D is unclear. The CDR3 spans 13 residues. The V end lost 3 bases, the J end lost 4 bases, and 9 bases lay between the germline ends. Germline CDR1 is LNHDA and CDR2 is SQIVND (reference sequence). The CDR3: CASSIRELTEAFF. CDR3 DNA: TGTGCCAGTAGTATCCGGGAGCTCACTGAAGCTTTCTTT. Full variable domain (rest looked up from reference TRBV19 and TRBJ1-1): DGGITQSPKYLFRKEGQNVTLSCEQNLNHDAMYWYRQDPGQGLRLIYYSQIVNDFQKGDIAEGYSVSREKKESFPLTVTSAQKNPTAFYLCASSIRELTEAFFGQGTRLTVV.

The genes are TRBV6-5 and TRBJ1-5; weak D call: TRBD1 (6 bases). Per the germline V gene, CDR1 is MNHEY and CDR2 is SVGAGI. The germline V and J ends were trimmed by 6 bases and 5 bases, with 14 bases remaining between them. This CDR3 spans 14 amino acids. The CDR3 region is CASSPTPGDQPQHF. DNA of the CDR3: TGTGCCAGCAGCCCCACCCCAGGGGATCAGCCCCAGCATTTT.

Here the CDR3 DNA reads TGTGCCAGCACCGGGACAGGCTTTTATGGCTACACCTTC. This encodes CASTGTGFYGYTF. This chain links TRBV3-1 (or the pseudogene TRBV3-2) with TRBJ1-2; TRBD1 matches 8 bases. The trim removed 7 bases at V and 5 bases at J, leaving 6 bases unmatched. CDR3 length: 13 residues. Germline CDR1 and CDR2: LGHDT and YNNKEL (reference sequence).

Turning to this clone: This CDR3 is also generated by other DNA sequences in the sample. V and J are TRBV14 and TRBJ1-1; D remains ambiguous. V lost 0 bases, J lost 1 base, and 3 bases lay in between. Germline V gene data show CDR1 as SGHDN and CDR2 as FVKESK. The CDR3 totals 13 residues. CDR3 region: CASSQDQNTEAFF. The CDR3 nucleotides read TGTGCCAGCAGCCAAGATCAGAACACTGAAGCTTTCTTT.

The gene calls are TRBV10-1 and TRBJ2-2; D is perhaps TRBD1 (6 bases). CDR3 length: 14 residues. V was shortened by 6 bases and J by 5 bases, with 13 bases between the two germline ends. Germline assignment: CDR1 WNHNN and CDR2 SYGVQD (reference sequence). This chain's CDR3 is CASSYQGGTGELFF. The CDR3 nucleotides are TGCGCCAGCAGCTATCAAGGGGGAACCGGGGAGCTGTTTTTT.

The chain recombines TRBV30 with TRBJ2-5; perhaps TRBD2 as D (5 bases). V lost 0 bases to trimming and J lost 9 bases, with 8 bases between them. The germline V gene has CDR1 GTSNPN and CDR2 SVGIG (reference sequence). The CDR3 length is 11 residues. In DNA form, the CDR3 reads TGTGCCTGGAGTGTAGAGGGTCCCCAGTACTTC. Translated: CAWSVEGPQYF.

The chain is built from TRBV10-3 and TRBJ1-6, with D possibly TRBD1 on 5 matching bases. Trimming removed 2 bases from V and 3 bases from J, with 11 bases in between. The CDR3 has 16 amino acids. Looked up from germline, CDR1 is ENHRY and CDR2 is SYGVKD. The CDR3, as DNA: TGTGCCATCAGTGAGCAGAAAGGGGTCTATAATTCACCCCTCCACTTT. It is translated as CAISEQKGVYNSPLHF.

CDR3 residues: CASAPGRTDRASDTQYF. CDR3 DNA: TGCGCCAGCGCCCCCGGACGGACGGACAGGGCTTCAGATACGCAGTATTTT. The V gene is TRBV10-1, the J gene TRBJ2-3; 8 bases match TRBD1. The CDR3 is 17 amino acids. The germline V gene encodes CDR1 WNHNN and CDR2 SYGVQD (reference sequence). The trim removed 8 bases at V and 4 bases at J, leaving 17 bases unmatched.

This clone was counted a few times. This chain connects TRBV2 to TRBJ2-3; possibly TRBD2 for D (5 bases). Germline CDR1 is SNHLY and CDR2 is FYNNEI. The V end was cut by 4 bases, the J end by 4 bases, with 12 bases between. The CDR3 runs 14 residues. The chain's CDR3 is CASSVRGRADTQYF. The CDR3 DNA follows: TGTGCCAGCAGTGTTCGGGGTAGGGCAGATACGCAGTATTTT.

In its sample, this clone was seen a few times. This chain connects TRBV5-6 to TRBJ1-5, with 11 bases aligning to TRBD1. Per the germline V gene, CDR1 is SGHDT and CDR2 is YYEEEE. This CDR3 has 14 amino acids. V was pared by 4 bases and J by 7 bases, with 4 bases of the junction left unmatched. The CDR3 nucleotides are TGTGCCAGCAGCGGACAGGGGGCCTGGCAGCCCCAGCATTTT. Translating it yields CASSGQGAWQPQHF.

This sequence joins TRBV12-5 and TRBJ1-5; a weak D match, TRBD1 (6 bases). Trimming removed 5 bases from V and 2 bases from J, with 10 bases in between. The germline gives CDR1 LGHNT, CDR2 FRNRAP. This CDR3 contains 14 residues. The CDR3 protein is CASGTQGGNQPQHF. The CDR3 DNA is TGTGCTAGTGGTACACAGGGAGGCAATCAGCCCCAGCATTTT.

The chain links TRBV11-2 to TRBJ2-6; D is perhaps TRBD1 (5 bases). Germline V gene data show CDR1 as SGHAT and CDR2 as FQNNGV. Trimming cost V 1 base and J 5 bases, with 18 bases left between them. CDR3 length: 18 amino acids. CDR3 nucleotides: TGTGCCAGCAGCTTAGTTCCAGGGTTAATCGATAGGGCCAACGTCCTGACTTTC. Its protein product is CASSLVPGLIDRANVLTF. The variable domain in full, with the rest retrieved from reference TRBV11-2 and TRBJ2-6, is EAGVAQSPRYKIIEKRQSVAFWCNPISGHATLYWYQQILGQGPKLLIQFQNNGVVDDSQLPKDRFSAERLKGVDSTLKIQPAKLEDSAVYLCASSLVPGLIDRANVLTFGAGSRLTVL.

The J gene is TRBJ1-5, the V gene TRBV1. TRBV1 is described as a pseudogene. This CDR3 is built from 15 residues. The CDR3 protein is CTSSQTGGSNQPQHF. For the CDR3, the DNA is TGCACCAGCAGCCAGACCGGGGGGAGCAATCAGCCCCAGCATTTT.

The chain joins TRBV28 to TRBJ2-7; the match to TRBD2 covers 10 bases. Germline-derived CDR1 and CDR2 are MDHEN and SYDVKM. The CDR3 is 15 residues long. V lost 5 bases, J lost 5 bases, and 9 bases stayed unmatched. In DNA form, the CDR3 reads TGTGCCAGCAGTCCAAGCGGGGGGGATATCCACGAGCAGTACTTC. Protein product: CASSPSGGDIHEQYF.

V is TRBV27 and J is TRBJ2-1; 10 bases agree with TRBD1. CDR3 size: 16 residues. The germline gives CDR1 MNHEY, CDR2 SMNVEV (reference sequence). The junction had 8 bases not matched to a gene; V was cut back by 4 bases and J by 5 bases. The CDR3 region has the DNA TGTGCCAGCAGTTCCTTCCGGGACAGGGGAAACAATGAGCAGTTCTTC. It yields the protein CASSSFRDRGNNEQFF.

The genes are TRBV5-6 and TRBJ1-2; TRBD1 is a possible D gene (5 bases). This CDR3 is 12 amino acids long. Between the trimmed V and J ends, which lost 0 bases and 6 bases, there was a span of 6 bases. CDR1 and CDR2 from the germline V gene are SGHDT and YYEEEE. The CDR3 bases are TGTGCCAGCAGCTTGGCAGGGCATGGCTACACCTTC. Translation gives CASSLAGHGYTF.

V and J are TRBV11-2 and TRBJ2-2; no definite D call. V was trimmed by 2 bases and J by 8 bases, leaving 3 bases between them. The CDR3 covers 11 residues. CDR1 and CDR2 from the germline V gene are SGHAT and FQNNGV. This CDR3 reads CASSLQGELFF. In DNA, the CDR3 is TGTGCCAGCAGCTTACAAGGGGAGCTGTTTTTT.